This T cell receptor (beta chain) is from a study of control samples from healthy donors and cancer patients. Data came from immunoSEQ multiplex PCR; TCRdb stores just in-frame clones and leaves some out. The top ten hold just over 2% of the sample, which has about 180,000 clones, approximately 92% seen once. This clone was found a few times. This receptor was identified in a woman between 40 and 50 years old in good health. The source material was blood.

DNA for the CDR3: TGTGCCAGCAGTTGGGAAGGGTCACCCCTCCACTTT. This translates into CASSWEGSPLHF. The genes are TRBV6-5 and TRBJ1-6; no reliable D call. This CDR3 has 12 amino acids. Germline V CDR1 and CDR2: MNHEY, SVGAGI. Trimming took 4 bases from V and 10 from J, leaving 8 bases between them.